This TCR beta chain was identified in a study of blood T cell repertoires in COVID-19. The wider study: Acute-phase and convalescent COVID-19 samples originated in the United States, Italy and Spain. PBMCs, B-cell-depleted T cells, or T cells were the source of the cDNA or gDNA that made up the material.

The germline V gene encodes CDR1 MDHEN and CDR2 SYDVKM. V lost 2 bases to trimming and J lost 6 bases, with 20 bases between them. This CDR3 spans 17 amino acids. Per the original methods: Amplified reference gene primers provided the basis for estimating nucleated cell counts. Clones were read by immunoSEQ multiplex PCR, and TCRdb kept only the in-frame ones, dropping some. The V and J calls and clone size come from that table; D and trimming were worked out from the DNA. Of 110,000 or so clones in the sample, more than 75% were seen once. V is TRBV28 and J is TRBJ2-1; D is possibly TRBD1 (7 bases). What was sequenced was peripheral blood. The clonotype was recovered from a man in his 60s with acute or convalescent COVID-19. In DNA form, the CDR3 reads TGTGCCAGCAGTTTACGCGGGTGGCAGGGGGGATTCAATGAGCAGTTCTTC. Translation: CASSLRGWQGGFNEQFF.